This TCR beta chain was found in a study of cytomegalovirus exposure and HLA in healthy donors. CDR3 length: 14 residues. Between the trimmed V and J ends, which lost 1 base and 1 base, there was a span of 6 bases. Germline loops: CDR1 SSHAT, CDR2 FNYEAQ (reference sequence). Amplification used 60 Vbeta primers and 13 Jbeta primers. The method was immunoSEQ multiplex PCR; TCRdb's version includes in-frame clones alone and lacks a portion of them. The sample has about 160,000 clones, 60% to 85% seen once. The TCR originated in a woman aged 35 to 49 in good health and CMV-seronegative. The sequenced sample was PBMCs. The chain is built from TRBV7-7 and TRBJ2-3; D gene ambiguous. The CDR3: CASSLGLGTDTQYF. CDR3 nucleotide sequence: TGTGCCAGCAGCTTAGGGCTTGGCACAGATACGCAGTATTTT.